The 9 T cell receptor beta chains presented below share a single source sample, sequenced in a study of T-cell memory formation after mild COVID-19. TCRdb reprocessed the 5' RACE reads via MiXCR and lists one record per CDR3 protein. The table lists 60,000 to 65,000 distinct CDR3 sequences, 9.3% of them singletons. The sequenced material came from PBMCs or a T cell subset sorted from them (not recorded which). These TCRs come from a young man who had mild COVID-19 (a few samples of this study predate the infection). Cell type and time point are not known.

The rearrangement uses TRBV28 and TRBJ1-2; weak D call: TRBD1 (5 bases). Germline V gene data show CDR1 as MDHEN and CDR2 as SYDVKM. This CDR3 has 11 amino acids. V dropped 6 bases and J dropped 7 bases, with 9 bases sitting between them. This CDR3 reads CASSQGSGYTF. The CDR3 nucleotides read TGTGCCAGCAGCCAGGGAAGTGGCTACACCTTC.

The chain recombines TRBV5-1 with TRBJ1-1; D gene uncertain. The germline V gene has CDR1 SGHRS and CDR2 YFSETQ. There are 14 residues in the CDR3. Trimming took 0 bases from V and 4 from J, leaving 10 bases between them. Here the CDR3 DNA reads TGCGCCAGCAGCTTGGAAGGTAGCCCCACTGAAGCTTTCTTT. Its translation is CASSLEGSPTEAFF.

This chain's CDR3 is CASSLARSYEQYV. DNA for the CDR3: TGTGCCAGCAGCTTAGCCAGGTCCTACGAGCAGTACGTC. The chain joins TRBV7-2 to TRBJ2-7; D is undetermined. V lost 0 bases and J 1 base, leaving 4 bases between the germline ends. Germline V gene sequence: CDR1 SGHTA, CDR2 FQGNSA. This CDR3 spans 13 amino acids.

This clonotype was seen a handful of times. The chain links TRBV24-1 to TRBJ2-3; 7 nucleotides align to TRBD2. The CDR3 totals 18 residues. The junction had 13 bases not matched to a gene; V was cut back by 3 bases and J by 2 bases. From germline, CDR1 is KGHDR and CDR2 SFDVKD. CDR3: CATSDPRAREGLTDTQYF. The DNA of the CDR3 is TGTGCCACCAGTGATCCTCGGGCCAGGGAGGGACTCACAGATACGCAGTATTTT.

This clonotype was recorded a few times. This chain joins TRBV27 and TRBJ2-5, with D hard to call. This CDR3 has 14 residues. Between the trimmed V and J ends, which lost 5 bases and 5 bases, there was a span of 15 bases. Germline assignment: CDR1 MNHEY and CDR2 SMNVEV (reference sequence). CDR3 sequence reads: CASSRVQNWETQYF. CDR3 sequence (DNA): TGTGCCAGCAGTCGGGTACAGAACTGGGAGACCCAGTACTTC.

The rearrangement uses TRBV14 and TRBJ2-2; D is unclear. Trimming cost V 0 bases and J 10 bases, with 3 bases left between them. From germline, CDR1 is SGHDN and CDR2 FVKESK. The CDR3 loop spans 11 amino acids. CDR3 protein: CASSQDEELFF. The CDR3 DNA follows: TGTGCCAGCAGCCAAGACGAGGAGCTGTTTTTT.

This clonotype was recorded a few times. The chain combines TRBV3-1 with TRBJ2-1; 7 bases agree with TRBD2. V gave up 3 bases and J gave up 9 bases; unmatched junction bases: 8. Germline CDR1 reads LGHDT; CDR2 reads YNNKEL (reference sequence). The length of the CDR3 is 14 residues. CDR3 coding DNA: TGTGCCAGCAGCCAGGGAACTAGCGAGAGTGAGCAGTTCTTC. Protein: CASSQGTSESEQFF.

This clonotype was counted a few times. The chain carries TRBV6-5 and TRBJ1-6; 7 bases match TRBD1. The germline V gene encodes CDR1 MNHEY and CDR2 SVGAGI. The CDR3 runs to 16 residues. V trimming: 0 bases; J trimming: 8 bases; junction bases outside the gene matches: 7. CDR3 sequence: CASSYSSTGVHSPLHF. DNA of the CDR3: TGTGCCAGCAGTTACTCGAGCACAGGGGTTCATTCACCCCTCCACTTT.

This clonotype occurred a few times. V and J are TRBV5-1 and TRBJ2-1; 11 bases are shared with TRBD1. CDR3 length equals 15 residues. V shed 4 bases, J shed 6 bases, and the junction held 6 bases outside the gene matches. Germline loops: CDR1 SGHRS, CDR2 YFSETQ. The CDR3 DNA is TGCGCCAGCAGCCCTAGGACAGGGGGCATCAATGAGCAGTTCTTC. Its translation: CASSPRTGGINEQFF.